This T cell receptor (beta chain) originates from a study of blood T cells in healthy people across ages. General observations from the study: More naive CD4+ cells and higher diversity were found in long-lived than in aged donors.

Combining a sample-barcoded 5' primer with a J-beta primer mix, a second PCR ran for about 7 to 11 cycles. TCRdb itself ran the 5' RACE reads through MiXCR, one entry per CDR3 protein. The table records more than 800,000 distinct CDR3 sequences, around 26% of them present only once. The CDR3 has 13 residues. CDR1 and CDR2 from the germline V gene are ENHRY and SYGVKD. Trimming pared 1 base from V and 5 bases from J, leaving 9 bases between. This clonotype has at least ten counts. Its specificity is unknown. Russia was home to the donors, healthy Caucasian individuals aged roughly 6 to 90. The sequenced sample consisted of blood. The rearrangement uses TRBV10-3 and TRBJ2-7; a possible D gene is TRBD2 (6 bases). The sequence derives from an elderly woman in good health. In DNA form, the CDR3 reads TGTGCCATCAGTGAGTTACGCGGGGACGAGCAGTACTTC. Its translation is CAISELRGDEQYF.